Listed here are 11 T cell receptor beta chains from one sample, sequenced in a study of beta chain features in type 1 diabetes (dated by TCRdb to the late 2010s). The library came from the immunoSEQ multiplex PCR assay. All of the isolated RNA was reverse transcribed with the High Capacity cDNA Reverse Transcription Kit, so expressed TCRB transcripts were sequenced. Held by TCRdb, this immuneACCESS table contains in-frame sequences only and omits some clones. Under half of the omission traces to an unresolved V gene where checked; the cause of the rest is unknown. In this sample the table shows 400,000 to 500,000 clones, roughly 14% of which occur a single time. The leading ten clones occupy 0.03% to 0.04% of the sample. Sample: naive CD4+ T cells from blood. The cell subset or site label, as the study defines it: true naive CD4+ T cells. Receptors were obtained from a man aged 25-45 years in good health.

This clone was detected only a few times. J is TRBJ1-2 and V is TRBV1; the D call of TRBD1 is as the table states it, not checked on the DNA. TRBV1 is annotated as a pseudogene. The CDR3 has 14 residues. The CDR3 is CTSSPGTASYGYTF. Written as DNA, the CDR3 is TGCACCAGCAGCCCCGGGACAGCGTCCTATGGCTACACCTTC.

V gene TRBV5-1 combines with J gene TRBJ2-7, with D unresolved. V lost 7 bases and J lost 4, with 9 bases in between. Per the germline V gene, CDR1 is SGHRS and CDR2 is YFSETQ. The CDR3 has 11 amino acids. CDR3 residues: CASYVQYEQYF. CDR3 in DNA: TGCGCCAGCTACGTACAATACGAGCAGTACTTC.

In this sample, this clone turned up many times. V gene TRBV27 combines with J gene TRBJ1-2; D perhaps matches TRBD1 (6 bases). The germline V gene encodes CDR1 MNHEY and CDR2 SMNVEV (reference sequence). V dropped 5 bases and J dropped 6 bases, with 13 bases sitting between them. CDR3 length equals 13 residues. The CDR3 loop reads CASSPTGTHGYTF. CDR3 in DNA: TGTGCCAGCAGTCCCACCGGGACACATGGCTACACCTTC.

The chain carries TRBV18 and TRBJ2-1, with 11 bases identical to TRBD2. From germline, CDR1 is KGHSH and CDR2 LQKENI. The CDR3 spans 19 residues. After removal of 4 bases from V and 9 bases from J, the junction contained 20 bases not matched to a gene. CDR3 loop: CASSLSVLAGGPWGIEQFF. CDR3 DNA: TGTGCCAGCTCACTGAGTGTGCTAGCGGGAGGACCTTGGGGGATTGAGCAGTTCTTC.

This clone has a handful of counts. The identical CDR3 is also encoded by other nucleotide sequences in the sample. V and J are TRBV15 and TRBJ1-2; D is perhaps TRBD1 (5 bases). Trimming took 4 bases from V and 4 from J, leaving 7 bases between them. The CDR3 length is 12 residues. Germline CDR1 is LNHNV and CDR2 is YYDKDF (reference sequence). CDR3 coding DNA: TGTGCCACCAGCACGGGGGGCTATGGCTACACCTTC. It specifies CATSTGGYGYTF.

This clone occurred a few times. V usage is TRBV7-2 and J usage is TRBJ2-5; tentatively, D is TRBD2 (6 bases). There are 15 residues in the CDR3. The V gene lost 1 base and the J gene lost 2 bases, with 11 bases spanning the gap. Germline V gene lookup returns CDR1 SGHTA and CDR2 FQGNSA. CDR3 DNA sequence: TGTGCCAGCAGCTTAGGCGGGAAAGAACAAGAGACCCAGTACTTC. Residues: CASSLGGKEQETQYF.

The chain has TRBV20-1 and TRBJ2-7, with 7 bases that match TRBD1. The trim removed 2 bases at V and 5 bases at J, leaving 0 bases unmatched. Germline lookup yields CDR1 DFQATT and CDR2 SNEGSKA (reference sequence). The CDR3 has 11 residues. The CDR3 region is CSARQGDEQYV. The CDR3 DNA reads as TGCAGTGCTAGACAGGGGGACGAGCAGTACGTC.

This chain joins TRBV7-3 and TRBJ2-1, with D hard to call. The length of the CDR3 is 11 residues. The germline V and J ends were trimmed by 8 bases and 8 bases, with 10 bases remaining between them. Per the germline V gene, CDR1 is SGHTA and CDR2 is FQGTGA. Here the CDR3 DNA reads TGTGCCAGCGCAATCCGTGATGAGCAGTTCTTC. It specifies CASAIRDEQFF.

This clone was seen more than once but under ten times. The chain carries TRBV20-1 and TRBJ1-1; no firm D call. This CDR3 is built from 11 residues. Per germline, CDR1 DFQATT and CDR2 SNEGSKA (reference sequence). Deletions cut 1 base from V and 9 bases from J, with 9 bases between. CDR3 bases: TGCAGTGCTAGAGCCGGGGTACAAGCTTTCTTT. It is translated as CSARAGVQAFF.

V is TRBV27 and J is TRBJ2-1, with TRBD2 matching over 12 bases. J gave up 5 bases and V 7 bases, and 3 bases lay outside the gene matches. The CDR3 spans 14 residues. Germline V gene data show CDR1 as MNHEY and CDR2 as SMNVEV (reference sequence). CDR3 nucleotide sequence: TGTGCCAGCAAAGGACTAGCGGGGCACAATGAGCAGTTCTTC. Translating it yields CASKGLAGHNEQFF.

This clone came up a few times. The gene calls are TRBV30 and TRBJ1-2; 10 bases map to TRBD1. The CDR3 is 14 amino acids. Germline-derived CDR1 and CDR2 are GTSNPN and SVGIG (reference sequence). V lost 0 bases and J lost 6; bases outside the gene matches: 4. CDR3 region: CAWSVGQGRDGYTF. The CDR3 DNA is TGTGCCTGGAGTGTGGGACAGGGGAGGGATGGCTACACCTTC.